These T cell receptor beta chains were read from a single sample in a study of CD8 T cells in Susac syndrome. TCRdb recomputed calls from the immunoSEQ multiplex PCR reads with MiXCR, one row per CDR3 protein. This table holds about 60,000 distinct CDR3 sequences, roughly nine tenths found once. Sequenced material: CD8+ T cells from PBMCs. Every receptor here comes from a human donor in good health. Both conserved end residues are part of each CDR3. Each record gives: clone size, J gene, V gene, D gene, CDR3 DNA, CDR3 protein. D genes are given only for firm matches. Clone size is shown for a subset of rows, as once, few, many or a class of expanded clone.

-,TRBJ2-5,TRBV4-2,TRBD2,TGTGCCAGCAGCCTAAGACTAGCGGGGGGTCCCCAAGAGACCCAGTACTTC,CASSLRLAGGPQETQYF
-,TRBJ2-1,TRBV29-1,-,TGCAGCGTTGAAGGTCGGACCCCCTTGAATGAGCAGTTCTTC,CSVEGRTPLNEQFF
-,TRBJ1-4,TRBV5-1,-,TGCGCCAGCAGCTTAGGTGAGGGAGGCGACTCCCATGAAAAACTGTTTTTT,CASSLGEGGDSHEKLFF
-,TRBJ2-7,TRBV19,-,TGTGCCAGTAGTATGGTTGAGGGTCTTACCTACGAGCAGTACTTC,CASSMVEGLTYEQYF
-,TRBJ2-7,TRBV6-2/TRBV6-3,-,TGTGCCAGCAGTTACGGCCCCCCGGGGGAAGGGAACGAGCAGTACTTC,CASSYGPPGEGNEQYF
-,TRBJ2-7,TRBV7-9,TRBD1,TGTGCCAGCAGCCCACCCGGGACAGGATCCTACGAGCAGTACTTC,CASSPPGTGSYEQYF
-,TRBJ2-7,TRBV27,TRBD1,TGTGCCAGCGGGACAGGTTTGACCTACGAGCAGTACTTC,CASGTGLTYEQYF
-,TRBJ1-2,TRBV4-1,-,TGCGCCAGCAGCCAAGATCGCTACGACTCTAACTATGGCTACACCTTC,CASSQDRYDSNYGYTF
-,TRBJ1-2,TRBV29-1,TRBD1,TGCAGCGTTGAAGGCCAACAGGGGGCTGAAGGCTACACCTTC,CSVEGQQGAEGYTF
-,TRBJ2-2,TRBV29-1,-,TGCAGCGTTGTGCCCTCAACGAACACCGGGGAGCTGTTTTTT,CSVVPSTNTGELFF
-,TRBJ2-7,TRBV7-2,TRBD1,TGTGCCAGCAGCTTAGCGGGGGGACAGGGCTACGAGCAGTACTTC,CASSLAGGQGYEQYF
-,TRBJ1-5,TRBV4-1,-,TGCGCCAGCAGCCAAACTGACGGGACTAGCAATCAGCCCCAGCATTTT,CASSQTDGTSNQPQHF
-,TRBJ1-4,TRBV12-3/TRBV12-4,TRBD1,TGTGCCAGCAGCGCCGGGACAGTCCTTGAAAAACTGTTTTTT,CASSAGTVLEKLFF
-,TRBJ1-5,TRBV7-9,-,TGTGCCAGCAGCCCCCCTATTAGCAATCAGCCCCAGCATTTT,CASSPPISNQPQHF
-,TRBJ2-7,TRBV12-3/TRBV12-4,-,TGTGCCAGCAGTCCCGTTCACACAGCCTACGAGCAGTACTTC,CASSPVHTAYEQYF
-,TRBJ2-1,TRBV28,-,TGTGCCAGCAGTTTAACCCTAAGTGATGAGCAGTTCTTC,CASSLTLSDEQFF
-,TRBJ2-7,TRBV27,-,TGTGCCAGCAGTCACAACCACGAGCAGTACTTC,CASSHNHEQYF
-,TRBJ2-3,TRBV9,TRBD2,TGTGCCAGCAGCCCAGGACTAGCGGGGGGCACAGATACGCAGTATTTT,CASSPGLAGGTDTQYF
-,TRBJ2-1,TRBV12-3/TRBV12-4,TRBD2,TGTGCCAGCAGTTTAACTAGCGGGGGGTTGAATGAGCAGTTCTTC,CASSLTSGGLNEQFF
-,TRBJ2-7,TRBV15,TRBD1,TGTGCCACCAGCCCTGGACAGGGGGCTACATACGAGCAGTACTTC,CATSPGQGATYEQYF
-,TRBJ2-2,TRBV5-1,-,TGCGCCAGCAGTGCGTCCGGTCCCCCCGGGGAGCTGTTTTTT,CASSASGPPGELFF
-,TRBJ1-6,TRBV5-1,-,TGCGCCAGCAGCTTCGGACCAAATTCACCCCTCCACTTT,CASSFGPNSPLHF
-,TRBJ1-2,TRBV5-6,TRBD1,TGTGCCAGCAGCTCGGGACAGGGGCAGAATGGCTACACCTTC,CASSSGQGQNGYTF
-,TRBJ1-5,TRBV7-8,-,TGTGCCAGCAGCTTAGCCCCCGCCCAGGGGAGCAATCAGCCCCAGCATTTT,CASSLAPAQGSNQPQHF
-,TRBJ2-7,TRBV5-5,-,TGTGCCAGCAGCTTCAATCTCTACGAGCAGTACTTC,CASSFNLYEQYF
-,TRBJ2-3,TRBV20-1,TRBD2,TGCAGTGCTGGGGACTATAGCGGGGGACTCCTTAGCACAGATACGCAGTATTTT,CSAGDYSGGLLSTDTQYF
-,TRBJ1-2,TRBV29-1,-,TGCAGCGTTCAACACTATGGCTACACCTTC,CSVQHYGYTF
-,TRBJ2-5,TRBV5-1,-,TGCGCCAGCAGCTTGGAGGGGGGGATTCAAGAGACCCAGTACTTC,CASSLEGGIQETQYF
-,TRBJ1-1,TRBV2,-,TGTGCCAGCAGTACGACTCGGACAGTGAACACTGAAGCTTTCTTT,CASSTTRTVNTEAFF
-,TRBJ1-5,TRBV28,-,TGTGCCAGCAGTTTAGTCCGGGACACCAATCAGCCCCAGCATTTT,CASSLVRDTNQPQHF
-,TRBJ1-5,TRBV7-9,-,TGTGCCAGCAGACCCGAGGGTAGCAATCAGCCCCAGCATTTT,CASRPEGSNQPQHF
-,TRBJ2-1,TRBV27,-,TGTGCCAGCAGTTTACAGGGGGGGTTCACCGTCAGGGAAGAGAATGAGCAGTTCTTC,CASSLQGGFTVREENEQFF
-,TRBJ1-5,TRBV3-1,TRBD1,TGTGCCAGCAGCCTAAGGGACAGCGCAAATCAGCCCCAGCATTTT,CASSLRDSANQPQHF
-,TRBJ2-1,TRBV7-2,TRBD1,TGTGCCAGCAGCCGAATAACAGGGGCTGACAATGAGCAGTTCTTC,CASSRITGADNEQFF
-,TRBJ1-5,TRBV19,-,TGTGCCAGTACCCAAAACGGGGGAGAAAATCAGCCCCAGCATTTT,CASTQNGGENQPQHF
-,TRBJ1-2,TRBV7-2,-,TGTGCCAGCAGCTTTACCCCTCTGGACCCCGGGAGTGGCTACACCTTC,CASSFTPLDPGSGYTF
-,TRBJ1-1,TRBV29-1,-,TGCAGCGTTGACTGGACCGGCCGGGGGACTGAAGCTTTCTTT,CSVDWTGRGTEAFF
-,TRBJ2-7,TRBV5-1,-,TGCGCCAGCAGCGGCGGGGAGAGCAGGGAGCAGTACTTC,CASSGGESREQYF
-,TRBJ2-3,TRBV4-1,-,TGCGCCAGCAGCCAAGTGGCAGGGGAATCAGATACGCAGTATTTT,CASSQVAGESDTQYF
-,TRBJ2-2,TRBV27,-,TGTGCCAGCAGTTTCGGGATGGGTACCGGGGAGCTGTTTTTT,CASSFGMGTGELFF
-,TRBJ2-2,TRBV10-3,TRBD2,TGTGCCATCAGCTCCCCGGGGGGTACCGGGGAGCTGTTTTTT,CAISSPGGTGELFF
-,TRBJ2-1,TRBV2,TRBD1,TGTGGGGGGACAGGGGTCAATGAGCAGTTCTTC,CGGTGVNEQFF
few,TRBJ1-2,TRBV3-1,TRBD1,TGTGCCAGCAGCCAAGGACAGGGAAATAACTATGGCTACACCTTC,CASSQGQGNNYGYTF
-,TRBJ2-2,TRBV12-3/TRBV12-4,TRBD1,TGTGCCAGCAGTAGGACAGGGGTAACCGGGGAGCTGTTTTTT,CASSRTGVTGELFF
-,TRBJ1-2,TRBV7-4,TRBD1,TGTGCCAGCAGTCATCGGGACAGCTCACATGGCTACACCTTC,CASSHRDSSHGYTF
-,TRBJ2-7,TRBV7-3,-,TGTGCCAGCAGCTTAAACAGGAATTACGAGCAGTACTTC,CASSLNRNYEQYF
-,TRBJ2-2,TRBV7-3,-,TGTGCCAGCAGCTTAGCAGGGCGGACCGGGGAGCTGTTTTTT,CASSLAGRTGELFF
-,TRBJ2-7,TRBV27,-,TGTGCCAGCAGTTCCTCCACCTTTGAGAGGGCCCCCTACGAGCAGTACTTC,CASSSSTFERAPYEQYF
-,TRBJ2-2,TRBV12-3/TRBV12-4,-,TGTGCCAGCTGGCAGGCGAACACCGGGGAGCTGTTTTTT,CASWQANTGELFF
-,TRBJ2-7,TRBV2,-,TGTGCCAGAAGTGCTACCGAGCGGGTCTACGAGCAGTACTTC,CARSATERVYEQYF
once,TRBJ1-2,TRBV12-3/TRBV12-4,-,TGTGCCAGCGGCCCACTCCAGCGTGGCTACACCTTC,CASGPLQRGYTF
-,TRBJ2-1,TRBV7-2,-,TGTGCCAGCAGCTCGACCGTGGGAGACCCTGAGCAGTTCTTC,CASSSTVGDPEQFF
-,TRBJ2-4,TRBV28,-,TGTGCCAGCTCCTGGGGGCTCCGGAACATTCAGTACTTC,CASSWGLRNIQYF
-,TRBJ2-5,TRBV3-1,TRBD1,TGTGCCAGCAGCCAAGATCCTTACAGGACAGGGGCCGTAGAGACCCAGTACTTC,CASSQDPYRTGAVETQYF
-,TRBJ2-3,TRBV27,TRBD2,TGTGCCAGCCGGCCACTAGCGGGGTCCACAGATACGCAGTATTTT,CASRPLAGSTDTQYF
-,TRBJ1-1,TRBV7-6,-,TGTGCCAGCAGCTTATCCCCGGATGGTGGGGGAGAGGTAGCTTTCTTT,CASSLSPDGGGEVAFF
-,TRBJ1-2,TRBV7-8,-,TGTGCCAGCAGCTTAGGAGGGGTCGTTGATGGCTACACCTTC,CASSLGGVVDGYTF
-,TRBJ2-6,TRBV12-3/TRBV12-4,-,TGTGCCAGCAGTTCAACCGGGACAAGGCGTGGGGCCAACGTCCTGACTTTC,CASSSTGTRRGANVLTF
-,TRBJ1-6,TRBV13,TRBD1,TGTGCCAGCAGCTTAGGCCGGACAGGGGGCAATTCACCCCTCCACTTT,CASSLGRTGGNSPLHF